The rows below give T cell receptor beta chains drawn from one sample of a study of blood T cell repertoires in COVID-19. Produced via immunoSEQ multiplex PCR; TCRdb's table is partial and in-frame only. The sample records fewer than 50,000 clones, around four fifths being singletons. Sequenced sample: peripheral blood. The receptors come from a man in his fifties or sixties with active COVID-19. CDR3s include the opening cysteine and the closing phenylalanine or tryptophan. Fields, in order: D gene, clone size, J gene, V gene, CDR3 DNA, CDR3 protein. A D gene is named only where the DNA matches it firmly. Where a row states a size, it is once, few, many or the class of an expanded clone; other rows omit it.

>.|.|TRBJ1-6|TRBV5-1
TGCGCCAGCAGCTTGTCGGACAGCTCCTATAATTCACCCCTCCACTTT
CASSLSDSSYNSPLHF
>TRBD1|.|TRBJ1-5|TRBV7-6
TGTGCCAGCAGCAAACGACAGGGGCGGAATCAGCCCCAGCATTTT
CASSKRQGRNQPQHF
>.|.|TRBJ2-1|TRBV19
TGTGCCAGTAGTACGTCGGGGAATTCCTACAATGAGCAGTTCTTC
CASSTSGNSYNEQFF
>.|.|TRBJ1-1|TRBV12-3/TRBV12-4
TGTGCCAGCACCTGGGGGGTGGGCACTGAAGCTTTCTTT
CASTWGVGTEAFF
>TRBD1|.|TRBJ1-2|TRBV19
TGTGCCAGTAGTTGGGACAGGGGGCGAAGCTACACCTTC
CASSWDRGRSYTF
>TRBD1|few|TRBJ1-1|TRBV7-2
TGTGCCAGCAGCTTAGGGGGGGACAGGGAAGCTTTCTTT
CASSLGGDREAFF
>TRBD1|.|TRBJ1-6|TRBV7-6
TGTGCCAGCAGCTTTGGGCAGGGGGATAATTCACCCCTCCACTTT
CASSFGQGDNSPLHF
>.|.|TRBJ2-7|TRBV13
TGTGCCAGCAGCGCCAGGGGCTACGAGCAGTACTTC
CASSARGYEQYF
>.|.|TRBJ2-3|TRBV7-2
TGTGCCAGCAGCTTAGACGGGGGGCGAGATACGCAGTATTTT
CASSLDGGRDTQYF
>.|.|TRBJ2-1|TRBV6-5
TGTGCCAGCAGTTACGGGCAGGGCTGGAATGAGCAGTTCTTC
CASSYGQGWNEQFF
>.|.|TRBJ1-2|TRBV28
TGTGCCAGCAGTGCCTGGCGGGGCTACACCTTC
CASSAWRGYTF
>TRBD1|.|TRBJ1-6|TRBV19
TGTGCCAGTAGTACGACAGGGGGGACTTCACCCCTCCACTTT
CASSTTGGTSPLHF
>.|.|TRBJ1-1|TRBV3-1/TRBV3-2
TGTGCCAGCAGCCCCGGGTATACAGGGTCATCATCTGAAGCTTTCTTT
CASSPGYTGSSSEAFF
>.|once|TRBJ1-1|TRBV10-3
TGTGCCATCAGTGAGTCCTGGGGGCGACACACTGAAGCTTTCTTT
CAISESWGRHTEAFF
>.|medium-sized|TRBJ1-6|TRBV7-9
TGTGCCAGCAGCCATAGCGCCGGATTCAATTCACCCCTCCACTTT
CASSHSAGFNSPLHF
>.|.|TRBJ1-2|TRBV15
TGTGCCACCAGCTCCCGGGTCAGTGCTGGCTACACCTTC
CATSSRVSAGYTF
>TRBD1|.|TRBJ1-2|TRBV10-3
TGTGCCATCAGTGACGGGACAGCTAACTATGGCTACACCTTC
CAISDGTANYGYTF
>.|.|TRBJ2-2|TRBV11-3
TGTGCCAGCAGCCCCCGAGAGGACGGGGAGCTGTTTTTT
CASSPREDGELFF
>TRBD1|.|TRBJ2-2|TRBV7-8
TGTGCCAGCAGCTTCGCGGGACAGGGGAACACCGGGGAGCTGTTTTTT
CASSFAGQGNTGELFF
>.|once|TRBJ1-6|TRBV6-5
TGTGCCAGCAGTTCCCCGAGCTCCTATAATTCACCCCTCCACTTT
CASSSPSSYNSPLHF
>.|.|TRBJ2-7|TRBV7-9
TGTGCCAGCAGCGGCACCGGGAGCTCCTACGAGCAGTACTTC
CASSGTGSSYEQYF
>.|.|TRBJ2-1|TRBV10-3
TGTGCCATCAGTGAGGAAGGGGACAATGAGCAGTTCTTC
CAISEEGDNEQFF
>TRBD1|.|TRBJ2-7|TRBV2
TGTGCCAGCAGGCCGCCGGGACAGGGAATCTACGAGCAGTACTTC
CASRPPGQGIYEQYF
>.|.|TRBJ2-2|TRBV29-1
TGCAGCGTTGGGACTATTGGCGGGGAGCTGTTTTTT
CSVGTIGGELFF
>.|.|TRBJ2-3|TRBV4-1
TGCGCCAGCAGCCAACCTCGAAGGGGGGGCCTGGATACGCAGTATTTT
CASSQPRRGGLDTQYF
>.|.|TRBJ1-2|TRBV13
TGTGCCAGCAGCTTAGGCGGGGGAAACTATGGCTACACCTTC
CASSLGGGNYGYTF
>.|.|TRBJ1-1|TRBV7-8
TGTGCCAGCAAACGACGGGGGAACACTGAAGCTTTCTTT
CASKRRGNTEAFF
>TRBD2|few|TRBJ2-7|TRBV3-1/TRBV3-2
TGTGCCAGCAGCCCGTTAGCGGGGGCCCATAACTCCTACGAGCAGTACTTC
CASSPLAGAHNSYEQYF
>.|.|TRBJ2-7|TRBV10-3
TGTGCCATCAACGATCGGGGATCTTCCTACGAGCAGTACTTC
CAINDRGSSYEQYF
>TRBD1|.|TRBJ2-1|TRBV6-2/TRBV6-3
TGTGCCAGCAGTTACTCTTGGAACAGGGGTGGGTACAATGAGCAGTTCTTC
CASSYSWNRGGYNEQFF
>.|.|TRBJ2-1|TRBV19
TGTGCCAGTAGTATAGATCCCCCGACACTTTACAATGAGCAGTTCTTC
CASSIDPPTLYNEQFF
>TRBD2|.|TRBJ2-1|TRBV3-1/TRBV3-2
TGTGCCAGCAGCCAGGGGACTAGCGGGGTCGCCTCCTCCTACAATGAGCAGTTCTTC
CASSQGTSGVASSYNEQFF
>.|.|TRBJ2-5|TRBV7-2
TGTGCCAGCAGTCCAAACAGGGTCCAAGAGACCCAGTACTTC
CASSPNRVQETQYF
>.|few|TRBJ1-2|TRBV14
TGTGCCAGCAGCAATACTTATTCGGCGGGCTATGGCTACACCTTC
CASSNTYSAGYGYTF
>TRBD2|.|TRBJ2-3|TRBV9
TGTGCCAGCAGCCTCTTTAGCGGGAACACAGATACGCAGTATTTT
CASSLFSGNTDTQYF
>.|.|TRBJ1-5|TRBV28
TGTGCCAGCAGTTTCGAACTGTATAGCAATCAGCCCCAGCATTTT
CASSFELYSNQPQHF
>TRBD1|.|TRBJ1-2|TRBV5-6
TGTGCCAGCAGACTCTCAGGGGGAGGAGGCTACACCTTC
CASRLSGGGGYTF
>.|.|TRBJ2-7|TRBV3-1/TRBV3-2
TGTGCCAGCAGCCAAGGCCACTCCCGCGAGCAGTACTTC
CASSQGHSREQYF
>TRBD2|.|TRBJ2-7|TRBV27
TGTGCCAGCAGTCCCGAGCGGGGGGCCGCTTCGACCTACGAGCAGTACTTC
CASSPERGAASTYEQYF
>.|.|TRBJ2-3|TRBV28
TGTGCCAGCACTCCACCGACAGGACCCACAGATACGCAGTATTTT
CASTPPTGPTDTQYF
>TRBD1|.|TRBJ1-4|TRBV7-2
TGTGCCAGCAGCAGACGCACCGGGACAGGGAATGAAAAACTGTTTTTT
CASSRRTGTGNEKLFF
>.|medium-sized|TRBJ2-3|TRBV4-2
TGTGCCAGCAGCCAAGCGGGGGCAGATACGCAGTATTTT
CASSQAGADTQYF
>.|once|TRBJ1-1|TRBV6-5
TGTGCCAGCACTCGTCGCCTGAGGGCGAACACTGAAGCTTTCTTT
CASTRRLRANTEAFF
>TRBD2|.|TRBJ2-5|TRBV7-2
TGTGCCAGCAGCTTATCTCTACTAGCGGGGGTGCCGGCGGGGACCCAGTACTTC
CASSLSLLAGVPAGTQYF
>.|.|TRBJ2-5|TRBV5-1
TGCGCCAGCAGCCTCCAAGAGACCCAGTACTTC
CASSLQETQYF